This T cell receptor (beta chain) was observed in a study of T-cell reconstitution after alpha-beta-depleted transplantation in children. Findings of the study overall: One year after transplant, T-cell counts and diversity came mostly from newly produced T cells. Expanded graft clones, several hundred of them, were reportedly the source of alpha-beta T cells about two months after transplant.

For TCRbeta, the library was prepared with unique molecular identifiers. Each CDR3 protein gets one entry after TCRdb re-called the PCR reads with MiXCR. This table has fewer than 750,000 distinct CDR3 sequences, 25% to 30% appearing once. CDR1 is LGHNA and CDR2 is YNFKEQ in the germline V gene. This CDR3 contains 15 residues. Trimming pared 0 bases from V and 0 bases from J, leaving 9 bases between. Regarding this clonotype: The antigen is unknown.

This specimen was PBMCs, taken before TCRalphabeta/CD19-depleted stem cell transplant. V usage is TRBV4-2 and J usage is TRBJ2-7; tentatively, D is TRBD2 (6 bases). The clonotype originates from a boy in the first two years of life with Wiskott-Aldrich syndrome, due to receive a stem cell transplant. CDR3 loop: CASSQDGGNSYEQYF. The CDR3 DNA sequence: TGTGCCAGCAGCCAAGACGGCGGGAACTCCTACGAGCAGTACTTC.